Listed below are T cell receptor beta chains from one sample, sequenced in a study of blood T cell repertoires in COVID-19. The assay was immunoSEQ multiplex PCR, and TCRdb's table has in-frame clones only and misses some. The sample includes just over 65,000 clones, 85% to 90% of them seen just once. Sequencing input: peripheral blood. The receptors come from a man in his sixties with acute or convalescent COVID-19. Each CDR3 is given with its conserved first and last residue. The order of the fields is V gene, D gene, clone size, J gene, CDR3 DNA, CDR3 protein. The D gene is left open where the match is weak. The listing skips clone size in some rows; elsewhere it reads once, few, many or a size class.

TRBV9	TRBD1	-	TRBJ2-3	TGTGCCAGCAGCAAAAGACCGGGACAGGGCACAGATACGCAGTATTTT	CASSKRPGQGTDTQYF
TRBV30	TRBD1	-	TRBJ1-5	TGTGCCTGGAGTGGGACAGGGTATCAGCCCCAGCATTTT	CAWSGTGYQPQHF
TRBV7-9	TRBD1	few	TRBJ1-1	TGTGCCAGCAGCTACCGCTCGCGACAGGGGACGAACACTGAAGCTTTCTTT	CASSYRSRQGTNTEAFF
TRBV9	-	-	TRBJ1-3	TGTGCCAGCAGCGTAGGCGAGGTCCGCTCTGGAAACACCATATATTTT	CASSVGEVRSGNTIYF
TRBV5-4	TRBD2	-	TRBJ2-3	TGTGCCAGCAGCTTGGCCGCCAGCGGGGGAACAGATACGCAGTATTTT	CASSLAASGGTDTQYF
TRBV5-1	-	-	TRBJ1-4	TGCGCCAGCAGCCCGGGGAGGGGGAATGAAAAACTGTTTTTT	CASSPGRGNEKLFF
TRBV7-9	-	-	TRBJ2-7	TGTGCCAGCAGCTTAAGCCCCTACGAGCAGTACTTC	CASSLSPYEQYF
TRBV3-1/TRBV3-2	TRBD1	-	TRBJ1-1	TGTGCCAGCAGCCTAGCGGGACAGAGGCGATCTCAAGCTTTCTTT	CASSLAGQRRSQAFF
TRBV7-2	TRBD1	-	TRBJ1-5	TGTGCCAGCAGCTTCCGAACAGGGGGCGCCGAGCCCCAGCATTTT	CASSFRTGGAEPQHF
TRBV5-6	TRBD2	-	TRBJ2-3	TGTGCCAGCAGCCCGAGCGGGGGGGCCGTAGATACGCAGTATTTT	CASSPSGGAVDTQYF
TRBV5-1	TRBD1	few	TRBJ1-1	TGCGCCAGCAGCTCACAGGGGGCGCGGACTGAAGCTTTCTTT	CASSSQGARTEAFF
TRBV2	-	-	TRBJ2-3	TGTGCCAGCAGTGGCAGGGAAGATACGCAGTATTTT	CASSGREDTQYF
TRBV6-5	-	-	TRBJ1-1	TGTGCCAGCAGTTCGGGCACTGAAGCTTTCTTT	CASSSGTEAFF
TRBV18	TRBD1	-	TRBJ1-5	TGTGCCAGCTCACCACGTCTAGAGGTGACAGGGGGTAATCAGCCCCAGCATTTT	CASSPRLEVTGGNQPQHF
TRBV6-2/TRBV6-3	-	-	TRBJ1-3	TGTGCCAGCAGCGACGGCGGTTCTGGAAACACCATATATTTT	CASSDGGSGNTIYF
TRBV5-1	-	-	TRBJ2-1	TGCGCCAGCAGCTTGGGGACAGACAATGAGCAGTTCTTC	CASSLGTDNEQFF
TRBV27	-	-	TRBJ1-6	TGTGCCATCAAGGGAGGGGTCGGTTCACCCCTCCACTTT	CAIKGGVGSPLHF
TRBV28	TRBD1	-	TRBJ2-5	TGTGCCAGCACCCCGGGACAGGGGAATTGGGAGACCCAGTACTTC	CASTPGQGNWETQYF
TRBV28	-	-	TRBJ2-1	TGTGCCAGCAGTTTAGCTTCCAGGGCGGGGTACAATGAGCAGTTCTTC	CASSLASRAGYNEQFF
TRBV30	-	-	TRBJ1-1	TGTGCCTGGAGCCGGGGATTTGAAGCTTTCTTT	CAWSRGFEAFF
TRBV11-1	TRBD1	-	TRBJ2-7	TGTGCCAGCAGCGTGACAGGGGGATCCGAGCAGTACTTC	CASSVTGGSEQYF
TRBV7-9	-	-	TRBJ2-1	TGTGCCAGCAGCCCACCGGGACTTTATTACAATGAGCAGTTCTTC	CASSPPGLYYNEQFF
TRBV5-1	-	-	TRBJ1-1	TGCGCCAGCAGCTCAGGGGACCGAATGAACACTGAAGCTTTCTTT	CASSSGDRMNTEAFF
TRBV18	TRBD1	few	TRBJ1-2	TGTGCCAGCTCACCGGACAGGAACTATGGCTACACCTTC	CASSPDRNYGYTF
TRBV6-6	-	-	TRBJ2-7	TGTGCCAGCAGTTACTCTCGGGACGAGCAGTACTTC	CASSYSRDEQYF
TRBV18	TRBD1	-	TRBJ2-3	TGTGCCAGCTCACCCAACAGGGGGAGCACAGATACGCAGTATTTT	CASSPNRGSTDTQYF
TRBV30	-	-	TRBJ1-1	TGTGCCTGGAGTGTACTGCCAGGTACAACTGAAGCTTTCTTT	CAWSVLPGTTEAFF
TRBV7-2	-	few	TRBJ1-4	TGTGCCAGCAGCGCAGGAAGGACGGACAGACAAGAAAAACTGTTTTTT	CASSAGRTDRQEKLFF
TRBV5-1	-	-	TRBJ2-5	TGCGCCAGCAGCGAACAGGGACAAGAGACCCAGTACTTC	CASSEQGQETQYF
TRBV7-9	TRBD1	few	TRBJ2-1	TGTGCCAGCAGCTTAAGATCAAACAGGGGGTTATTAAGTGAGCAGTTCTTC	CASSLRSNRGLLSEQFF
TRBV6-5	TRBD1	-	TRBJ1-5	TGTGCCAGCCAGGACAGGTCAAATCAGCCCCAGCATTTT	CASQDRSNQPQHF
TRBV5-6	TRBD1	-	TRBJ2-2	TGTGCCAGCAGTCCGGGAGCCGGGACAGGGACCGGGGAGCTGTTTTTT	CASSPGAGTGTGELFF
TRBV6-6	-	-	TRBJ1-2	TGTGCCAGCAGGGAACGAGGGAGAGACTATGGCTACACCTTC	CASRERGRDYGYTF
TRBV10-1	-	-	TRBJ1-1	TGCGCCAGCAGTGATGGACAGTCGAACACTGAAGCTTTCTTT	CASSDGQSNTEAFF
TRBV19	-	-	TRBJ2-7	TGTGCCAGTAGTATCGGTTTCCAGGGTTTGGGCGAGCAGTACTTC	CASSIGFQGLGEQYF
TRBV3-1/TRBV3-2	TRBD1	-	TRBJ1-1	TGTGCCTCTTCAGAGAGGGGGCGAACTGAAGCTTTCTTT	CASSERGRTEAFF
TRBV7-9	TRBD1	-	TRBJ1-6	TGTGCCAGCAGCGTACCGGGACAGGTGGATTCACCCCTCCACTTT	CASSVPGQVDSPLHF
TRBV6-5	-	few	TRBJ1-1	TGTGCCAGCAGTTACTGGGACAAGAACACTGAAGCTTTCTTT	CASSYWDKNTEAFF
TRBV7-9	-	-	TRBJ1-1	TGTGCCAGCAGACGGGAGGGGGGAAAGGACACTGAAGCTTTCTTT	CASRREGGKDTEAFF
TRBV11-2	-	-	TRBJ1-1	TGTGCCAGCAGCTTCGCCGGGAACACTGAAGCTTTCTTT	CASSFAGNTEAFF
TRBV6-6	-	-	TRBJ2-7	TGTGCCAGCAGTTACTCGACGCAGGGCCTCGAGCAGTACTTC	CASSYSTQGLEQYF
TRBV24-1	-	-	TRBJ1-5	TGTGCCACCAGTCAGGGCGGCCCCCAGCATTTT	CATSQGGPQHF
TRBV5-4	TRBD1	-	TRBJ1-2	TGTGCCAGCCACAGACAGGGGGCTGCCTATGGCTACACCTTC	CASHRQGAAYGYTF